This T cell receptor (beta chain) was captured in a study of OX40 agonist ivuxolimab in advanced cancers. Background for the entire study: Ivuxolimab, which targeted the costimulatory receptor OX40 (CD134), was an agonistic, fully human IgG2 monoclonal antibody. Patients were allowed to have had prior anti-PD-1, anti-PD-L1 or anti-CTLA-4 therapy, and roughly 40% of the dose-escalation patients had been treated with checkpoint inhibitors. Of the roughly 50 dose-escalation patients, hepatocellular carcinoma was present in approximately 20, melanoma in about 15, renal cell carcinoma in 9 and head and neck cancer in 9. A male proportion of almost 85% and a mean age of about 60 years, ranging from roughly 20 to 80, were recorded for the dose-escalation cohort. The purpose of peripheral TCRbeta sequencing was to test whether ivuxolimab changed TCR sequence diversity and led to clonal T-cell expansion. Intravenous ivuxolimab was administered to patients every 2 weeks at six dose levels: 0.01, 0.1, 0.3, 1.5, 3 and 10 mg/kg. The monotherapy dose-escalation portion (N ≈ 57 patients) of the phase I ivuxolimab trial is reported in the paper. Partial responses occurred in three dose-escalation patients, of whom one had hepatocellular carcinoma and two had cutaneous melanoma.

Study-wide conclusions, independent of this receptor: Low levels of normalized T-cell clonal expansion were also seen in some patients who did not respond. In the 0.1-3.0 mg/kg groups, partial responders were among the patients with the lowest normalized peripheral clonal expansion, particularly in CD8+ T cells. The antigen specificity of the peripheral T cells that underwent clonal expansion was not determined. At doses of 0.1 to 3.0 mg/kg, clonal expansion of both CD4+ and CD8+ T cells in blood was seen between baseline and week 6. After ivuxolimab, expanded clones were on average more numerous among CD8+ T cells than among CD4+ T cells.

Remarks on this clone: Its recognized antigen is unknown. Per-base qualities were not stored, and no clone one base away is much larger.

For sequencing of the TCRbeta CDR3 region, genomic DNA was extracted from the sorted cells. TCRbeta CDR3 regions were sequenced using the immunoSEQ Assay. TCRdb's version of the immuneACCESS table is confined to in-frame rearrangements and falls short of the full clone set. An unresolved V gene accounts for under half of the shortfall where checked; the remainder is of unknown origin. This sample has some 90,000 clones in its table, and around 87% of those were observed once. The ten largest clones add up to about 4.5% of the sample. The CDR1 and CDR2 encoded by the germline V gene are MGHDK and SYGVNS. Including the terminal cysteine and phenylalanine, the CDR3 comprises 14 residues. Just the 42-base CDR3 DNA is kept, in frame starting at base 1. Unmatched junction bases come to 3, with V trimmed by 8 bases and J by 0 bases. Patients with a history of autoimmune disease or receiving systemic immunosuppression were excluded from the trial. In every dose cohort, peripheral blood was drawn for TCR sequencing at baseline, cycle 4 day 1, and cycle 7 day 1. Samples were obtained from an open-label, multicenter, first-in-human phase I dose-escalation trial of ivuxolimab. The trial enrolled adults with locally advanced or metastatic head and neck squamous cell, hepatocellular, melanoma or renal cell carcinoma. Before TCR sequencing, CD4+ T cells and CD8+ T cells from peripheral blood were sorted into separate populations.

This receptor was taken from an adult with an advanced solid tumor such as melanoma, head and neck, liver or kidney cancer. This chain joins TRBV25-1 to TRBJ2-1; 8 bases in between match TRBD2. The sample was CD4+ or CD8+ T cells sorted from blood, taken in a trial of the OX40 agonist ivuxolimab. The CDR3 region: CASQAGASYNEQFF. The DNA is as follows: TGTGCCAGCCAAGCGGGGGCCTCCTACAATGAGCAGTTCTTC.